This is a list of T cell receptor beta chains from one sample in a study of T cells after yellow fever vaccination. TCRdb reprocessed the 5' RACE reads with MiXCR, giving one entry per CDR3 protein. The sample shows some 500,000 distinct CDR3 sequences, 13% of them seen only once. Sequenced here: PBMCs, sampled on the day of the yellow fever booster vaccination. The receptors stem from a man aged 25 to 40 who received the YFV17D yellow fever vaccine. Each CDR3 is given with its conserved first and last residue. Each record gives: clone size, V gene, D gene, J gene, CDR3 DNA, CDR3 protein. A D gene is named only where the DNA matches it firmly. Clone size appears in some rows only: once, few, many, or a class for an expanded clone.

many	TRBV5-1	.	TRBJ2-1	TGCGCCAGCAGCCTTGGTTCGGATGAGCAGTTCTTC	CASSLGSDEQFF
.	TRBV4-3	.	TRBJ2-6	TGCGCCAGCAGCCAAGATGTGGTCCTGAGCTCTTTTGACAACGTCCTGACTTTC	CASSQDVVLSSFDNVLTF
many	TRBV6-5	.	TRBJ2-7	TGTGCCAGCAGTTTCAGAACAGGGAGCTCCTACGAGCAGTACTTC	CASSFRTGSSYEQYF
few	TRBV12-3/TRBV12-4	TRBD2	TRBJ2-2	TGTGCCAGCAGTTTTCTGGGACTAGCGGGAGTCCAGCCCAGCGGGGAGCTGTTTTTT	CASSFLGLAGVQPSGELFF
few	TRBV7-6	.	TRBJ2-1	TGTGCCAGCAGCTTAGCAGGGGTCGGGGCTTCCAACTACAATGAGCAGTTCTTC	CASSLAGVGASNYNEQFF
few	TRBV20-1	.	TRBJ2-7	TGCAGTGCTGGCCTCAGGACTACCGCCTACGAGCAGTACTTC	CSAGLRTTAYEQYF
.	TRBV20-1	TRBD2	TRBJ2-3	TGCAGTGCTAGAGGTGCGGGAGTCGGCACAGATACGCAGTATTTT	CSARGAGVGTDTQYF
few	TRBV19	.	TRBJ2-7	TGTGCCAGTAGTTACCTCCCAACGGGACCCTACGAGCAGTACTTC	CASSYLPTGPYEQYF
few	TRBV20-1	.	TRBJ2-7	TGCAGTGCAGACGACGGAGTCTACGAGCAGTACTTC	CSADDGVYEQYF
.	TRBV20-1	.	TRBJ2-1	TGCAGTGCTAGCAGGGGCGTTGGGGATGAGCAGTTCTTC	CSASRGVGDEQFF
.	TRBV20-1	.	TRBJ2-7	TGCTGTGCTAGGTTCTCTTCCTACGAGCAGTACTTC	CCARFSSYEQYF
few	TRBV7-2	.	TRBJ2-6	TGTGCCAGCAGCTTAGTGGTTGGAAAAGGGGCCAACGTCCTGACTTTC	CASSLVVGKGANVLTF
few	TRBV27	TRBD2	TRBJ2-2	TGTGCCAGCAGTCCCGGGACTAGCGGGACATTAAAAGCCGGGGAGCTGTTTTTT	CASSPGTSGTLKAGELFF
.	TRBV10-2	.	TRBJ2-1	TGCGCCAGCAGTGAGTGGGGTCCTCGGGATGAGCAGTTCTTC	CASSEWGPRDEQFF
.	TRBV5-1	.	TRBJ2-5	TGCGCCAGCAGCCAGGGACTCCTCCAAGAGACCCAGTACTTC	CASSQGLLQETQYF
few	TRBV7-8	.	TRBJ2-7	TGTGCCAGCAGCAATCCTTCGGACTACCTCCCCTACGAGCAGTACTTC	CASSNPSDYLPYEQYF
few	TRBV5-5	.	TRBJ2-7	TGTGCCAGCAGCTTGGAATTTTGGCTCGAGCAGTACTTC	CASSLEFWLEQYF
few	TRBV20-1	.	TRBJ2-5	TGCAGTGCTAGTCCCTTAAATAGCCAAGAGACCCAGTACTTC	CSASPLNSQETQYF
.	TRBV7-9	.	TRBJ2-6	TGTGCCAGCAGCCCTGCAGCTCGGCCCAACGTCCTGACTTTC	CASSPAARPNVLTF
.	TRBV2	.	TRBJ2-4	TGTGCCAGCAGTGACGGCAGGGCCAAAAACATTCAGTACTTC	CASSDGRAKNIQYF
.	TRBV7-9	TRBD1	TRBJ2-1	TGTGCCAGCCGGACAGGGTGGAATGAGCAGTTCTTC	CASRTGWNEQFF
few	TRBV7-3	.	TRBJ1-6	TGTGCCAGCAGCTTATTGGTTCATAATTCACCCCTCCACTTT	CASSLLVHNSPLHF
.	TRBV25-1	.	TRBJ2-1	TGTGCCAGCAGTGAGTGGCACCTAACAAACAATGAGCAGTTCTTC	CASSEWHLTNNEQFF
few	TRBV5-1	TRBD2	TRBJ2-5	TGCGCCAGCAGCCGCATACTGACTAGCGGGTCACAAGAGACCCAGTACTTC	CASSRILTSGSQETQYF
.	TRBV25-1	.	TRBJ1-1	TGTGCCAGCAGTGAATATCAGGGAGGGGCTGAAGCTTTCTTT	CASSEYQGGAEAFF
many	TRBV20-1	TRBD2	TRBJ2-5	TGCAGTGCATTCCTTGGGGCCGGGACTAGCGGGAGGTTTAGAGAGACCCAGTACTTC	CSAFLGAGTSGRFRETQYF
few	TRBV5-4	TRBD2	TRBJ2-5	TGTGCCAGCAGCCCGGTCGGGACTAGGGGACAAGAGACCCAGTACTTC	CASSPVGTRGQETQYF
many	TRBV5-1	TRBD1	TRBJ2-7	TGCGCCAGCAGGTCGGGACAGAGTCAAGCCTACGAGCAGTACTTC	CASRSGQSQAYEQYF
.	TRBV6-1	.	TRBJ1-1	TGTGCCACGGCCGAATCGTTCACTGAAGCTTTCTTT	CATAESFTEAFF
.	TRBV20-1	TRBD2	TRBJ2-5	TGCAGTGCTAGCGAAGGGACTAGGAGGGGCGAGACCCAGTACTTC	CSASEGTRRGETQYF
.	TRBV6-5	.	TRBJ2-3	TGTGCCAGCAGTTACAGAGGAGGCATTGATACGCAGTATTTT	CASSYRGGIDTQYF
many	TRBV12-3/TRBV12-4	TRBD2	TRBJ2-1	TGTGCCAGCACCCTGGGACTAGCGGGAGGCAATGAGCAGTTCTTC	CASTLGLAGGNEQFF
few	TRBV4-3	.	TRBJ2-7	TGCGTCGAATACACCGGGACGGAAAAATGCGAGCAGTACTTC	CVEYTGTEKCEQYF
.	TRBV7-3	.	TRBJ2-1	TGTGCCAGCAGCTTATCAATGAATCGGGGCGGTGAGCAGTTCTTC	CASSLSMNRGGEQFF
.	TRBV5-1	.	TRBJ2-2	TGCGCCAGCAGTATGGACACCGCCGGCCGGGAGCTGTTTTTT	CASSMDTAGRELFF
.	TRBV11-3	TRBD2	TRBJ2-1	TGTGCCAGCAGCTCACCCACTGCGGGGGCTAGCGGGAGGAACACCTACAATGAGCAGTTCTTC	CASSSPTAGASGRNTYNEQFF
.	TRBV5-6	TRBD1	TRBJ1-1	TGTGCCAGCAGCTACGGGACAGGGAACACTGAAGCTTTCTTT	CASSYGTGNTEAFF
few	TRBV29-1	TRBD2	TRBJ2-2	TGCAGCGTCGGGGGGGGGGCCGGGGAGCTGTTTTTT	CSVGGGAGELFF
.	TRBV7-2	.	TRBJ2-3	TGTGCCAGCAGCTTAGTAGTACGTGATACGCAGTATTTT	CASSLVVRDTQYF
few	TRBV5-1	TRBD1	TRBJ1-5	TGCGCCAGCAGCAAGACAGGGGATAGCAATCAGCCCCAGCATTTT	CASSKTGDSNQPQHF
few	TRBV29-1	.	TRBJ1-1	TGCAGCGTTGAAGGGGTATTACAGGCCCCTGAAGCTTTCTTT	CSVEGVLQAPEAFF
few	TRBV6-1	.	TRBJ1-6	TGTGCCAGCAGCCCCCAGGGAGATGGCTCACCCCTCCACTTT	CASSPQGDGSPLHF
many	TRBV7-2	TRBD1	TRBJ2-7	TGTGCCAGCAGCACCACCGGGACAGAATACGAGCAGTACTTC	CASSTTGTEYEQYF
.	TRBV18	.	TRBJ2-1	TGTGCCAGCTCACCGACTAGTTTCCATGAGCAGTTCTTC	CASSPTSFHEQFF
many	TRBV7-2	.	TRBJ2-7	TGCGCCAGCAGCCTGGTAGGTGCCTCCTACGAGCAGTACTTC	CASSLVGASYEQYF
few	TRBV7-9	.	TRBJ1-3	TGTGCCAGCAGCCCCGGAGCGTCAGCTGGAAACACCATATATTTT	CASSPGASAGNTIYF
few	TRBV27	TRBD1	TRBJ1-5	TGTGCCAGCAGTGGGACAGCGATTAATCAGCCCCAGCATTTT	CASSGTAINQPQHF
.	TRBV21-1	.	TRBJ2-5	TGTGCCAGCACCAACGTCGCCCCCGGACAAAGACTACAAGAGGCCCAGTACTTC	CASTNVAPGQRLQEAQYF
.	TRBV5-1	TRBD1	TRBJ2-3	TGCGCCAGCAGCCCCCCGACAGGGAAACGCACAGATACGCAGTATTTT	CASSPPTGKRTDTQYF
.	TRBV4-3	TRBD2	TRBJ2-3	TGCGCCAGCAGCACCGGCTGGGCTAGCGGGTTGTCTAGCACAGATACGCAGTATTTT	CASSTGWASGLSSTDTQYF
.	TRBV5-1	TRBD2	TRBJ2-1	TGCGCCAGCAGCTTAATAGCGGGAGATTTAAATGAGCAGTTCTTC	CASSLIAGDLNEQFF
.	TRBV4-3	.	TRBJ2-3	TGCGCCAGCAGCCAGGTTAACGGGGCGGGGTCAGATACGCAGTATTTT	CASSQVNGAGSDTQYF
.	TRBV5-4	.	TRBJ2-2	TGTGCCAGCAGCTCCGGGGCCATCACCGGGGAGCTGTTTTTT	CASSSGAITGELFF